This T cell receptor (beta chain) was sequenced in a study of blood T cell repertoires in COVID-19. Study at large: Spain, Italy and the United States supplied samples that represented acute and convalescent COVID-19.

Germline CDR1 MNHEY, CDR2 SMNVEV (reference sequence). With 5 bases clipped from V and 6 bases from J, the junction kept 4 bases outside the gene matches. This CDR3 spans 12 amino acids. Profiling relied on immunoSEQ multiplex PCR, and the TCRdb table lists in-frame clones only, not all of them. The sample carries about 670,000 clones, about 90% recorded once. This clone showed up just a few times. This TCR came from a woman aged 18 to 35 with acute or convalescent COVID-19. The V call is TRBV27, the J call TRBJ2-7, with 7 bases that match TRBD1. The sequencing input was peripheral blood. CDR3: CASSGRTGEQYF. The DNA of the CDR3 is TGTGCCAGCAGTGGCCGGACAGGCGAGCAGTACTTC.